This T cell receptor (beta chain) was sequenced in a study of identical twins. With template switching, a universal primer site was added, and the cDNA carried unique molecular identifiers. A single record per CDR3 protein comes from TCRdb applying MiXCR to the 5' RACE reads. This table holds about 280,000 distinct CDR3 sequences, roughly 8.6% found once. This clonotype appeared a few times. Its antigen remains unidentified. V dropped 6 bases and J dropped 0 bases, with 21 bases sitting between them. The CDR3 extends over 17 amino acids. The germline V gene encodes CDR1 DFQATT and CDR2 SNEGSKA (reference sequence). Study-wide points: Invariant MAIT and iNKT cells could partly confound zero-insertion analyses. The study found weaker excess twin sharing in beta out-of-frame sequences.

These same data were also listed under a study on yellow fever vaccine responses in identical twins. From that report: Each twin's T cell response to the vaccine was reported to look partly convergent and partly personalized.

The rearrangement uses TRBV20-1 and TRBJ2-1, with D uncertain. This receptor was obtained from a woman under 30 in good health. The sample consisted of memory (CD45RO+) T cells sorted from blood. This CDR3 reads CSAIRNLPLRSYNEQFF. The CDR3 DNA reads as TGCAGTGCCATACGTAACTTACCCCTCCGCTCCTACAATGAGCAGTTCTTC.